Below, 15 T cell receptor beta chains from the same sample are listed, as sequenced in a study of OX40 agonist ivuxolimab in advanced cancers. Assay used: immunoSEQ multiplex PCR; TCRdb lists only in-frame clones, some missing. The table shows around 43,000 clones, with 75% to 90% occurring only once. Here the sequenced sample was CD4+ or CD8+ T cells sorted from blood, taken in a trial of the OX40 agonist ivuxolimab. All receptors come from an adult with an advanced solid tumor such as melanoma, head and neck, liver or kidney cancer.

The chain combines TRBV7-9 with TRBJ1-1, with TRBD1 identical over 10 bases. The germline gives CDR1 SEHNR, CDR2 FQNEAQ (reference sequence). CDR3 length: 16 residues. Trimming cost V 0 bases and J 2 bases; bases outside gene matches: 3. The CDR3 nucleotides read TGTGCCAGCAGCTTAGCCGGACAGGGGGGAAACACTGAAGCTTTCTTT. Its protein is CASSLAGQGGNTEAFF.

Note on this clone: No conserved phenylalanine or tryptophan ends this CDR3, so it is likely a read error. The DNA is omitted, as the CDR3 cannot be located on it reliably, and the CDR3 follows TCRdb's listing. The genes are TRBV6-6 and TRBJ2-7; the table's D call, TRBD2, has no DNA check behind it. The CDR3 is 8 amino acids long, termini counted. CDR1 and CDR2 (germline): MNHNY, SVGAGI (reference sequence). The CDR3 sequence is CASSPGRG.

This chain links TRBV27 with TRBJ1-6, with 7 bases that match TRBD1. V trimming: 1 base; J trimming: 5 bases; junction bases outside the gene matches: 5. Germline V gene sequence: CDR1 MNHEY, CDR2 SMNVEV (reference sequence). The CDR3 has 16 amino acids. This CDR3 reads CASSLFAGQNNSPLHF. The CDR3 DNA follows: TGTGCCAGCAGTTTATTCGCGGGACAGAATAATTCACCCCTCCACTTT.

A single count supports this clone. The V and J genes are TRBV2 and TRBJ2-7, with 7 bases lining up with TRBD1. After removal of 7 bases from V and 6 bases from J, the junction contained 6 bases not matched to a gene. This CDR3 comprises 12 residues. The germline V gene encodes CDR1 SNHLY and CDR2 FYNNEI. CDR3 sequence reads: CASIRPGGEQYF. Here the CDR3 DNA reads TGTGCCAGCATCAGACCAGGGGGCGAGCAGTACTTC.

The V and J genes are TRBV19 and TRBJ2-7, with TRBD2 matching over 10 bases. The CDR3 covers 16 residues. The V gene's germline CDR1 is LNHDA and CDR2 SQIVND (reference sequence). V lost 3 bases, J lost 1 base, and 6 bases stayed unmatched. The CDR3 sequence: CASSMISGRGSYEQYF. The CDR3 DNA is TGTGCCAGTAGTATGATCAGCGGGAGGGGTTCCTACGAGCAGTACTTC.

The CDR3 nucleotides read TGTGCCATCAGTGACAGTCTAGGCTACGAGCAGTACTTC. Translating it yields CAISDSLGYEQYF. The V call is TRBV10-3, the J call TRBJ2-7; D uncertain. Germline V CDR1 and CDR2: ENHRY, SYGVKD. The CDR3 is made up of 13 amino acids. V lost 3 bases, J lost 3 bases, and 9 bases lay in between.

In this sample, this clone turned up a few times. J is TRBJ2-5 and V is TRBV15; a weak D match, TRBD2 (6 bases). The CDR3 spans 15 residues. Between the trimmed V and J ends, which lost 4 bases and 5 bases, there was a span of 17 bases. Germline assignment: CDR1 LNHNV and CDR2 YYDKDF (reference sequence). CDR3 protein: CATSILKRVTETQYF. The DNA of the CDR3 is TGTGCCACCAGCATCCTTAAGCGGGTCACTGAGACCCAGTACTTC.

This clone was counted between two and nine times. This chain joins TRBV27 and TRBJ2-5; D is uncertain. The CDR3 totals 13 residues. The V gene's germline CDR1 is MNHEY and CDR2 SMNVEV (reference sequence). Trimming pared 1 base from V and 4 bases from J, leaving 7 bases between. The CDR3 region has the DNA TGTGCCAGCAGTTTATTTTTTCCAGAGACCCAGTACTTC. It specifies CASSLFFPETQYF.

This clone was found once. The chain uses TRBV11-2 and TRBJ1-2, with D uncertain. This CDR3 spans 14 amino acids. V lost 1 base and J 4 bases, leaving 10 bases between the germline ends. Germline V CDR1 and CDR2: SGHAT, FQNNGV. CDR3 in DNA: TGTGCCAGCAGCTTAGCAGGACCCGCCTATGGCTACACCTTC. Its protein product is CASSLAGPAYGYTF.

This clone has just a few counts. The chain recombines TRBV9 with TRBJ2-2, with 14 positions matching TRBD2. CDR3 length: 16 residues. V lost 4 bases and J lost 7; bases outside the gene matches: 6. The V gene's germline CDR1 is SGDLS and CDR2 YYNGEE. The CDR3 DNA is TGTGCCAGCAGCAGACTAGCGGGAGGGACCGGCGGGGAGCTGTTTTTT. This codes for CASSRLAGGTGGELFF.

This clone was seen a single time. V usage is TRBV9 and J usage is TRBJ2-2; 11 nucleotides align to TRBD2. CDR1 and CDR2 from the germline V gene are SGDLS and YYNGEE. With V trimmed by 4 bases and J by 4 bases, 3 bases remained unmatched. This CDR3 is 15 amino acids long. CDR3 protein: CASSRLAGSTGELFF. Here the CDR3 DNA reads TGTGCCAGCAGCAGACTAGCGGGAAGCACCGGGGAGCTGTTTTTT.

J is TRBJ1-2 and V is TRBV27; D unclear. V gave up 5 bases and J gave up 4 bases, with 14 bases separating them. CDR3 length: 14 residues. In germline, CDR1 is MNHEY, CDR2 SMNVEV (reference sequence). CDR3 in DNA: TGTGCCAGCAGTCGCGGAGGGCGCCGCTATGGCTACACCTTC. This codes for CASSRGGRRYGYTF.

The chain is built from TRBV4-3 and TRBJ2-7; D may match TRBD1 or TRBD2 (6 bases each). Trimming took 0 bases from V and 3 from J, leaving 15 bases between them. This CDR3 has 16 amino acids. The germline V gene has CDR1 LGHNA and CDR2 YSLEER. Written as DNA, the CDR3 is TGCGCCAGCAGCCAAGATCCCGGGGGCCTACACTACGAGCAGTACTTC. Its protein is CASSQDPGGLHYEQYF.

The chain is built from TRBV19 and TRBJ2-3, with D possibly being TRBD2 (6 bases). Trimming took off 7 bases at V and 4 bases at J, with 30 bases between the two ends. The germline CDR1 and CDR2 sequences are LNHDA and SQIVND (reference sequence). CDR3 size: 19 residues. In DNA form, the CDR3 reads TGTGCCAGTACTCCTCCCTTTATCGGCGGGGCTTCCTTCGCAGATACGCAGTATTTT. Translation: CASTPPFIGGASFADTQYF.

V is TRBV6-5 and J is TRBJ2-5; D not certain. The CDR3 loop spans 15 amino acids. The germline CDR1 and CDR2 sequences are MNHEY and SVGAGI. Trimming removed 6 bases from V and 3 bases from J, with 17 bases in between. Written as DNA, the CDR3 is TGTGCCAGCAGCCTGGCTGGGGTTAAGGAAGAGACCCAGTACTTC. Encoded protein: CASSLAGVKEETQYF.